This TCR beta chain was sequenced in a study of T cell clonality in common variable immunodeficiency. Only in-frame clones appear in the TCRdb table, and some are missing; sequencing was by immunoSEQ multiplex PCR. This sample comprises more than 35,000 clones, none seen once only. The table lists this clone with many counts. The TCR comes from a person between 18 and 69 years old in good health. The sequenced sample consisted of peripheral blood mononuclear cells.

The DNA read from the CDR3 is TGTGCCATCAGTGAGTCCTTGGGGGCGAGCTATGGC. It translates to CAISESLGASYG. The full CDR3 protein is CAISESLGASYGYTF. The V call is TRBV10-3, the J call TRBJ1-2; TRBD1 might be the D (6 bases). The read terminates 3 residues ahead of where the CDR3 ends, so the germline J gene completes it. Germline loops: CDR1 ENHRY, CDR2 SYGVKD. The CDR3 loop spans 15 amino acids. V lost 0 bases, J lost 4 bases, and 12 bases lay in between.